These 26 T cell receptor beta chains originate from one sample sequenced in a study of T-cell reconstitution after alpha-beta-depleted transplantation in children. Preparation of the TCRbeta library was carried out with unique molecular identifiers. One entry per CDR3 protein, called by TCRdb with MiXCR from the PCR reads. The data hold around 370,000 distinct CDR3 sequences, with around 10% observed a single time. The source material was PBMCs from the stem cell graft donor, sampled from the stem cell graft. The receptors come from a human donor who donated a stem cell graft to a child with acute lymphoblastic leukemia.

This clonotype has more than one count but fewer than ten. CDR3 region: CASSTRDRLYEQYF. For the CDR3, the DNA is TGTGCCAGTAGCACCCGGGACAGACTCTACGAGCAGTACTTC. This chain uses TRBV19 with TRBJ2-7; 7 bases fit TRBD1. The CDR3 is made up of 14 amino acids. The junction had 8 bases not matched to a gene; V was cut back by 6 bases and J by 3 bases. CDR1 and CDR2 from the germline V gene are LNHDA and SQIVND (reference sequence).

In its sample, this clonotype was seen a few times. The CDR3 DNA is TGCGCCAGCAGCCGACCGGGAGGCTCCTATGGCTACACCTTC. This codes for CASSRPGGSYGYTF. V and J are TRBV5-1 and TRBJ1-2; unclear D gene. The CDR3 is 14 residues long. V lost 4 bases and J lost 4, with 14 bases in between. Germline V gene data show CDR1 as SGHRS and CDR2 as YFSETQ.

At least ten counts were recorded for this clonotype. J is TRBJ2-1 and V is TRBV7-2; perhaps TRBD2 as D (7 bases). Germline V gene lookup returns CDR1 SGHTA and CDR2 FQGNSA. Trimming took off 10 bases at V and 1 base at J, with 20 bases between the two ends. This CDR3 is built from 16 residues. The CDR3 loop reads CATGEGGHVSYNEQFF. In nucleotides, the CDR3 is TGTGCCACGGGGGAGGGGGGGCATGTGTCCTACAATGAGCAGTTCTTC.

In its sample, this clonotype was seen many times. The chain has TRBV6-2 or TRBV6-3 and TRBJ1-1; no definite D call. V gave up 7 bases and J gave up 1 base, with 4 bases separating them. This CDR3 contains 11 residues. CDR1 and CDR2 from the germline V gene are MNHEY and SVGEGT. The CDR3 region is CASTSNTEAFF. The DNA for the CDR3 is TGTGCCAGCACGTCGAACACTGAAGCTTTCTTT.

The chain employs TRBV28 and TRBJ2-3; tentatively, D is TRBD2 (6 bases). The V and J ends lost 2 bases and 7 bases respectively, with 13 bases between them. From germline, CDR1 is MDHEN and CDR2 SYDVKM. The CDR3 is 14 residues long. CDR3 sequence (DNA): TGTGCCAGCAGTTTACGGGAGTACCCCTATACGCAGTATTTT. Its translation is CASSLREYPYTQYF. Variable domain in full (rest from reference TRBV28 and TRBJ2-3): DVKVTQSSRYLVKRTGEKVFLECVQDMDHENMFWYRQDPGLGLRLIYFSYDVKMKEKGDIPEGYSVSREKKERFSLILESASTNQTSMYLCASSLREYPYTQYFGPGTRLTVL.

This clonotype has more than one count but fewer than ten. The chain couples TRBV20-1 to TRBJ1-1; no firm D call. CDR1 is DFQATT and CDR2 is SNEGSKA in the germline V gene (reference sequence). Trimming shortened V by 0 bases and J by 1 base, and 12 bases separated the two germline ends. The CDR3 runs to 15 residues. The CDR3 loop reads CSARDTRRANTEAFF. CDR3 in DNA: TGCAGTGCTAGAGATACCCGACGGGCGAACACTGAAGCTTTCTTT.

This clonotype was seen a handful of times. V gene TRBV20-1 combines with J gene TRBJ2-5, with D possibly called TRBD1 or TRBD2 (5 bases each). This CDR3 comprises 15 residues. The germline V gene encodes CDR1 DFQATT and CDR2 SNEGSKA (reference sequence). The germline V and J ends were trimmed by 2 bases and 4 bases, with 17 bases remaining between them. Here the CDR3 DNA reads TGCAGTGCTAGAACCCCGGGACGCGGACGAGAGACCCAGTACTTC. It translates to CSARTPGRGRETQYF.

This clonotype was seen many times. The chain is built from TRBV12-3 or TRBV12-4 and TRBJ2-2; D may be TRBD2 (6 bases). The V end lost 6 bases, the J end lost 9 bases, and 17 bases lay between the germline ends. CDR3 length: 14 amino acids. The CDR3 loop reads CASRGGAAHRELFF. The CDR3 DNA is TGTGCCAGCAGGGGCGGGGCAGCGCACCGGGAGCTGTTTTTT.

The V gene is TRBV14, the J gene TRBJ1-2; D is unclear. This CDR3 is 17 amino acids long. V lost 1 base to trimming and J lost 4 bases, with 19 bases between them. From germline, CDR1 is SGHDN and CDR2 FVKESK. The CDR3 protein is CASSQASWTGGGYGYTF. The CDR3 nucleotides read TGTGCCAGCAGCCAAGCAAGTTGGACGGGAGGCGGCTATGGCTACACCTTC.

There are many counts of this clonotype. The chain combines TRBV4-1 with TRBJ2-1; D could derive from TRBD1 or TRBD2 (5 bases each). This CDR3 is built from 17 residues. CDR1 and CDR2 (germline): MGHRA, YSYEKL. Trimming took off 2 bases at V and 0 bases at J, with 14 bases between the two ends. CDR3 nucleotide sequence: TGCGCCAGCAGCCAACCCGGACGGGACCGCTCCTACAATGAGCAGTTCTTC. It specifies CASSQPGRDRSYNEQFF.

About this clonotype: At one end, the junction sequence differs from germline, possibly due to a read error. The CDR3 DNA sequence: TGTGCCAGCAGTCTAGCGGGAGTCGATTACAATGAGCAGTTCTTC. Translated: CASSLAGVDYNEQFF. This chain joins TRBV12-3 or TRBV12-4 and TRBJ2-1; 10 bases align to TRBD2. This CDR3 has 15 residues.

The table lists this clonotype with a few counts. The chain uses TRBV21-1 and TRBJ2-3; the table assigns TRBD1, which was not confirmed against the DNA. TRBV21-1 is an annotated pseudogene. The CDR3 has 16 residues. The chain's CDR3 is CASSKHPGPGTDTQYF. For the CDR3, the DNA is TGTGCCAGCAGCAAACATCCGGGTCCCGGCACAGATACGCAGTATTTT.

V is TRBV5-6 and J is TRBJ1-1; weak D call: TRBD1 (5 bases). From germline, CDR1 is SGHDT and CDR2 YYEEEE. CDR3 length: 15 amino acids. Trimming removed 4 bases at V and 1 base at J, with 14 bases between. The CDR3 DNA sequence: TGTGCCAGCAGCCTAGCGGCGGGGACGAACACTGAAGCTTTCTTT. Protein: CASSLAAGTNTEAFF.

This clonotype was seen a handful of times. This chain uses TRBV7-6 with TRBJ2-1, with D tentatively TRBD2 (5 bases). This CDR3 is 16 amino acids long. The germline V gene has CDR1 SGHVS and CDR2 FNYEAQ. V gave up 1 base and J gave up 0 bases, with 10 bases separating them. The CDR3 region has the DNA TGTGCCAGCAGCTTAGATCCGGGGAGCTCCTACAATGAGCAGTTCTTC. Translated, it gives CASSLDPGSSYNEQFF.

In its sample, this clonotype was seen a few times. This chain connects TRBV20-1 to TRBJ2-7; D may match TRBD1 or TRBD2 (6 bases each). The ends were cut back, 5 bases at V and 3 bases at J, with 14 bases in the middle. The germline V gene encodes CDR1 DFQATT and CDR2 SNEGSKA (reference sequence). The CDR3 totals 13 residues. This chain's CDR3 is CSAPTGARYEQYF. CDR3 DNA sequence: TGCAGTGCTCCCACGGGGGCGCGCTACGAGCAGTACTTC.

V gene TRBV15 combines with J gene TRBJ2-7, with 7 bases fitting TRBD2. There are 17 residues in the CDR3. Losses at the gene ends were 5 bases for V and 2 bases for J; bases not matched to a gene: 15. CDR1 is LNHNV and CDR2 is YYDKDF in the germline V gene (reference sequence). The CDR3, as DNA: TGTGCCACCAGCCCGGGGATCATCGAACTAGCGCCCTACGAGCAGTACTTC. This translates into CATSPGIIELAPYEQYF.

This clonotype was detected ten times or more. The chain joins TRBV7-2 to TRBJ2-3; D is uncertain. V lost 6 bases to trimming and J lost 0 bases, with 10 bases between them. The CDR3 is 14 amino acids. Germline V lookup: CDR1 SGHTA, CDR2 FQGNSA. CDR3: CASSQTRSTDTQYF. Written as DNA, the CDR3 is TGTGCCAGCAGTCAGACCCGCAGCACAGATACGCAGTATTTT.

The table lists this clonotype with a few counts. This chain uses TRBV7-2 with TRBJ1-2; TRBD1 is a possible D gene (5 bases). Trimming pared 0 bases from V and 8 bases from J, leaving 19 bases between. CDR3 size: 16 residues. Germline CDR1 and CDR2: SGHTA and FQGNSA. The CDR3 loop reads CASSLAGALGGSGYTF. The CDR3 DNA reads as TGTGCCAGCAGCTTAGCAGGGGCCCTTGGGGGGAGCGGCTACACCTTC.

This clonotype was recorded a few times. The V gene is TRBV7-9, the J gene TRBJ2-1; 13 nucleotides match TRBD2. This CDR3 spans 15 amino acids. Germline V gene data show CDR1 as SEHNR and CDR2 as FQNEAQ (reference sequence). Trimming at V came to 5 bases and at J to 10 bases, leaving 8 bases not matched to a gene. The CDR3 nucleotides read TGTGCCAGCAGCACTACTAGCGGGAGGGCCGGAGAGCAGTTCTTC. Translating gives CASSTTSGRAGEQFF.

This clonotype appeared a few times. In DNA, the CDR3 is TGTGCCAGCAGCGCGTGGGGGACTAGTGCCGAGCAGTACTTC. Protein product: CASSAWGTSAEQYF. The chain has TRBV5-4 and TRBJ2-7; 8 nucleotides agree with TRBD2. The germline gives CDR1 SGHNT, CDR2 YYREEE (reference sequence). V lost 4 bases and J lost 6; bases outside the gene matches: 9. This CDR3 spans 14 amino acids.

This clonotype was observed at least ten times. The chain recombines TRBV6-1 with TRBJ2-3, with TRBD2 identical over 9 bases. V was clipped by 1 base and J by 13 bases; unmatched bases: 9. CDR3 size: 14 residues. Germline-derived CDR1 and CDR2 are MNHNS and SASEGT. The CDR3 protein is CASSEDGSSGKKYF. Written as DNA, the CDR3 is TGTGCCAGCAGTGAAGATGGGTCTAGCGGGAAGAAGTATTTT.

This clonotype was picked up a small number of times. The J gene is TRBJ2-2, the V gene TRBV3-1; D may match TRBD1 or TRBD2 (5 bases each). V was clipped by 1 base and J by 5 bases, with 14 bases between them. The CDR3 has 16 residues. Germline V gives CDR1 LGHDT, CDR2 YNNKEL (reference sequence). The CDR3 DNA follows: TGTGCCAGCAGCCAAGGGGGCCAGGGAGCAACCGGGGAGCTGTTTTTT. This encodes CASSQGGQGATGELFF.

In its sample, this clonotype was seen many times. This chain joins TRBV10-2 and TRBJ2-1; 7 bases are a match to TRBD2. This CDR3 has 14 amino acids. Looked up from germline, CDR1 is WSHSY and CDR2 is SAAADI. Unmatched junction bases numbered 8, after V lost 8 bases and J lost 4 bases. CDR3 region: CASSRMGGYNEQFF. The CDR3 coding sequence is TGCGCCAGCTCTAGGATGGGAGGGTACAATGAGCAGTTCTTC.

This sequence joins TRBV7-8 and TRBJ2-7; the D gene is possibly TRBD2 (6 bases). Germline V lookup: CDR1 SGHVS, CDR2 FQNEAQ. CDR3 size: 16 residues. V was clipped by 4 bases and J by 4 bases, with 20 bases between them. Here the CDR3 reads CASSSLAGRDPYEQYF. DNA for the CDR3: TGTGCCAGCAGCTCCCTAGCCGGGCGGGATCCGTACGAGCAGTACTTC.

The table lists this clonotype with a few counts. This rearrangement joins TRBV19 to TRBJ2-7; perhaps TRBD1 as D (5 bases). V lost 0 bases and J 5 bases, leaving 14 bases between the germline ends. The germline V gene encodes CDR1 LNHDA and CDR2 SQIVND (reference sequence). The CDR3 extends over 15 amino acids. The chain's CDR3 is CASSIDLRQWNEQYF. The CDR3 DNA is TGTGCCAGTAGTATAGATCTTCGACAGTGGAACGAGCAGTACTTC. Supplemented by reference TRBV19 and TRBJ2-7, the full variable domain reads DGGITQSPKYLFRKEGQNVTLSCEQNLNHDAMYWYRQDPGQGLRLIYYSQIVNDFQKGDIAEGYSVSREKKESFPLTVTSAQKNPTAFYLCASSIDLRQWNEQYFGPGTRLTVT.

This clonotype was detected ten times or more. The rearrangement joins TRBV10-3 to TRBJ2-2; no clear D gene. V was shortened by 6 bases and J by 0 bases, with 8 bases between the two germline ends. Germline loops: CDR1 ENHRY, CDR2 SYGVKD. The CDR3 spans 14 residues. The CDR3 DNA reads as TGTGCCATCAGGCGAGAGGCGAACACCGGGGAGCTGTTTTTT. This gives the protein CAIRREANTGELFF.